These 20 T cell receptor beta chains originate from one sample sequenced in a study of T cell responses to AZD1222 COVID-19 vaccine. The data were produced by immunoSEQ multiplex PCR, yet TCRdb's version contains in-frame clones alone and is incomplete. The table records around 110,000 clones, about 90% of them present only once. The sample consisted of peripheral blood, taken on day 0 of AZD1222 vaccination. Receptor source: an adult in good health.

To note about this clone: This sample also contains other DNA sequences that code for the same CDR3. V is TRBV18 and J is TRBJ1-2; no clear D gene. The CDR3 runs to 13 residues. Trimming shortened V by 3 bases and J by 2 bases, and 7 bases separated the two germline ends. Germline V gene lookup returns CDR1 KGHSH and CDR2 LQKENI. As DNA, the CDR3 is TGTGCCAGCTCACCCGACCGCAACTATGGCTACACCTTC. It is translated as CASSPDRNYGYTF.

This clone has just a few counts. The V and J genes are TRBV27 and TRBJ1-6, with no clear D. The germline V and J ends were trimmed by 6 bases and 4 bases, with 13 bases remaining between them. CDR1 and CDR2 (germline): MNHEY, SMNVEV (reference sequence). The CDR3 consists of 15 residues. CDR3 sequence reads: CASSRDKAYNSPLHF. CDR3 sequence (DNA): TGTGCCAGCAGCCGAGACAAGGCTTATAATTCACCCCTCCACTTT.

This chain connects TRBV5-4 to TRBJ2-7, with 9 bases fitting TRBD1. The J segment lost 4 bases and the V segment lost 4 bases, leaving 6 bases of the junction unmatched. This CDR3 comprises 14 residues. CDR1 SGHNT and CDR2 YYREEE come from the germline V gene (reference sequence). DNA for the CDR3: TGTGCCAGCAGCCATAGGGACAGGGCTTACGAGCAGTACTTC. This sequence encodes CASSHRDRAYEQYF.

The chain links TRBV18 to TRBJ2-4; 7 bases agree with TRBD2. Germline CDR1 and CDR2: KGHSH and LQKENI. The trim removed 3 bases at V and 4 bases at J, leaving 3 bases unmatched. This CDR3 contains 14 residues. This CDR3 is CASSPRGGKNIQYF. The CDR3 coding sequence is TGTGCCAGCTCACCGCGCGGGGGAAAAAACATTCAGTACTTC.

This rearrangement joins TRBV21-1 to TRBJ2-5. TRBV21-1 is classified as a pseudogene. The CDR3 consists of 15 residues. The DNA of the CDR3 is TGTGCCAGCAGCAAATTCGGTCAGATCCAAGAGACCCAGTACTTC. Residues: CASSKFGQIQETQYF.

This rearrangement joins TRBV3-1 (or the pseudogene TRBV3-2) to TRBJ2-5, with D tentatively TRBD1 (6 bases). The germline V gene encodes CDR1 LGHDT and CDR2 YNNKEL (reference sequence). The CDR3 covers 12 residues. V was cut by 4 bases and J by 3 bases, with 6 bases left in between. DNA for the CDR3: TGTGCCAGCAGCCGGACAGAAGAGACCCAGTACTTC. The encoded protein is CASSRTEETQYF.

The table lists this clone with a count of one. This chain joins TRBV27 and TRBJ2-1, with 9 bases that match TRBD1. CDR3 length: 16 amino acids. V shed 8 bases, J shed 6 bases, and the junction held 14 bases outside the gene matches. Germline values: CDR1 MNHEY, CDR2 SMNVEV (reference sequence). The CDR3 nucleotides read TGTGCCAGCCACAACCCCGGGACAGGGACGTTCAATGAGCAGTTCTTC. Translated, it gives CASHNPGTGTFNEQFF.

This sequence joins TRBV7-6 and TRBJ1-3, with no clear D. Germline V lookup: CDR1 SGHVS, CDR2 FNYEAQ. This CDR3 comprises 15 residues. V dropped 2 bases and J dropped 0 bases, with 8 bases sitting between them. CDR3 residues: CASSLQTVSGNTIYF. The CDR3 DNA follows: TGTGCCAGCAGCTTACAGACGGTCTCTGGAAACACCATATATTTT.

CDR3 protein: CASSLEAMHTEAFF. The CDR3 DNA is TGTGCCAGCAGTTTGGAGGCGATGCACACTGAAGCTTTCTTT. This chain joins TRBV28 and TRBJ1-1; the D is unclear. Germline CDR1 and CDR2: MDHEN and SYDVKM. This CDR3 has 14 residues. Between the trimmed V and J ends, which lost 3 bases and 3 bases, there was a span of 11 bases.

The chain carries TRBV4-2 and TRBJ1-4; 7 bases map to TRBD1. V trimming: 0 bases; J trimming: 8 bases; junction bases outside the gene matches: 12. CDR3 length: 17 amino acids. Germline-derived CDR1 and CDR2 are LGHNA and YNFKEQ. The CDR3 sequence: CASSQDRGRGPGEKLFF. As DNA, the CDR3 is TGTGCCAGCAGCCAAGATCGAGGAAGGGGGCCGGGAGAAAAACTGTTTTTT.

This clone was seen just once. This chain joins TRBV4-1 and TRBJ2-5; D uncertain. The CDR3 covers 12 residues. The V and J ends lost 0 bases and 4 bases respectively, with 3 bases between them. CDR1 and CDR2 from the germline V gene are MGHRA and YSYEKL. CDR3 nucleotides: TGCGCCAGCAGCCAAGATAGAGAGACCCAGTACTTC. Its protein is CASSQDRETQYF.

The gene calls are TRBV5-5 and TRBJ1-2; D perhaps matches TRBD1 (5 bases). CDR3 size: 14 residues. V shed 4 bases and J shed 6 bases, with 16 bases lying between them. Germline CDR1 SGHKS, CDR2 YYEKEE (reference sequence). The CDR3 nucleotides read TGTGCCAGCAGCCACGCGGCCAGGGCTAATGGCTACACCTTC. Its protein product is CASSHAARANGYTF.

The chain carries TRBV6-7 and TRBJ1-5, with 9 bases identical to TRBD1. TRBV6-7 falls under the ORF class, with uncertain function. CDR3 size: 16 residues. The trim removed 4 bases at V and 1 base at J, leaving 5 bases unmatched. The CDR3 loop reads CASSSQGAHSNQPQHF. DNA for the CDR3: TGTGCCAGCAGTTCACAGGGGGCTCACAGCAATCAGCCCCAGCATTTT.

V usage is TRBV18 and J usage is TRBJ2-7; 9 positions match TRBD2. The ends lost 3 bases at V and 0 bases at J; junction bases unmatched: 3. This CDR3 is 15 amino acids long. Per germline, CDR1 KGHSH and CDR2 LQKENI. The CDR3 is CASSPPTSGSYEQYF. CDR3 DNA: TGTGCCAGCTCACCGCCGACTAGCGGCTCCTACGAGCAGTACTTC.

The DNA of the CDR3 is TGTGCCAGCAGCCTAAACCTAGCGGGAGGGCTCCAGTACTTC. Amino acid sequence: CASSLNLAGGLQYF. V and J are TRBV7-9 and TRBJ2-5, with 12 bases lining up with TRBD2. The CDR3 totals 14 residues. Losses at the gene ends were 5 bases for V and 10 bases for J; bases not matched to a gene: 8. The germline V gene has CDR1 SEHNR and CDR2 FQNEAQ (reference sequence).

The gene calls are TRBV28 and TRBJ1-2; 8 bases fit TRBD1. The CDR3 has 16 residues. The ends lost 6 bases at V and 2 bases at J; junction bases unmatched: 11. Germline values: CDR1 MDHEN, CDR2 SYDVKM. CDR3 loop: CASRNTATGENYGYTF. The CDR3 DNA reads TGTGCCAGCAGAAATACAGCGACAGGGGAGAACTATGGCTACACCTTC.

The J gene is TRBJ2-5, the V gene TRBV5-1; D ambiguous. V was shortened by 0 bases and J by 5 bases, with 14 bases between the two germline ends. Germline V gene sequence: CDR1 SGHRS, CDR2 YFSETQ. The CDR3 spans 15 residues. The DNA of the CDR3 is TGCGCCAGCAGCTTGGCCCTGACTGTGGGTGAGACCCAGTACTTC. This codes for CASSLALTVGETQYF. Full variable domain (remainder filled in from reference TRBV5-1 and TRBJ2-5): KAGVTQTPRYLIKTRGQQVTLSCSPISGHRSVSWYQQTPGQGLQFLFEYFSETQRNKGNFPGRFSGRQFSNSRSEMNVSTLELGDSALYLCASSLALTVGETQYFGPGTRLLVL.

V and J are TRBV2 and TRBJ2-3; D not resolved. This CDR3 spans 11 amino acids. Germline V gene data show CDR1 as SNHLY and CDR2 as FYNNEI. V gave up 6 bases and J gave up 3 bases, with 4 bases separating them. The CDR3 loop reads CASRRTDTQYF. The DNA of the CDR3 is TGTGCCAGCAGAAGAACAGATACGCAGTATTTT.

V and J are TRBV11-1 and TRBJ1-1; 9 bases agree with TRBD1. Losses at the gene ends were 5 bases for V and 1 base for J; bases not matched to a gene: 5. The germline V gene has CDR1 SGHAT and CDR2 FQDESV (reference sequence). CDR3 size: 15 residues. The CDR3 DNA reads as TGTGCCAGCAGCCGCTCGGGACAGGGGAACACTGAAGCTTTCTTT. This codes for CASSRSGQGNTEAFF.

The V call is TRBV30, the J call TRBJ2-7; D gene unclear. Germline lookup yields CDR1 GTSNPN and CDR2 SVGIG (reference sequence). This CDR3 has 13 residues. V gave up 4 bases and J gave up 6 bases, with 16 bases separating them. CDR3 protein: CAWKNNPFGEQYF. CDR3 sequence (DNA): TGTGCCTGGAAGAACAACCCGTTCGGCGAGCAGTACTTC. Together with reference TRBV30 and TRBJ2-7, the CDR3 gives the full variable domain: SQTIHQWPATLVQPVGSPLSLECTVEGTSNPNLYWYRQAAGRGLQLLFYSVGIGQISSEVPQNLSASRPQDRQFILSSKKLLLSDSGFYLCAWKNNPFGEQYFGPGTRLTVT.